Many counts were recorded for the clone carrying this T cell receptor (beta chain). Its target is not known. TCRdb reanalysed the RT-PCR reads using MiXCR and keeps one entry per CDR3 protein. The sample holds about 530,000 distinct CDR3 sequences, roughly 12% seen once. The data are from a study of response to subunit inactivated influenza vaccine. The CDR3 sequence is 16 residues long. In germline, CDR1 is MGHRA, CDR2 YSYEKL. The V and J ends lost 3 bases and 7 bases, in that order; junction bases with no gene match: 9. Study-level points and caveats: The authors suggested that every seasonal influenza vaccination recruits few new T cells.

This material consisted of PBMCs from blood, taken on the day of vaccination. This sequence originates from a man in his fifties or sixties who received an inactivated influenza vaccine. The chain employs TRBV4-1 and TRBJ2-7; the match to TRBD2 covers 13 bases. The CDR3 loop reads CASSQWTSGGNGEQYF. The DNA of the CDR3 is TGCGCCAGCAGCCAGTGGACTAGCGGGGGAAATGGGGAGCAGTACTTC.